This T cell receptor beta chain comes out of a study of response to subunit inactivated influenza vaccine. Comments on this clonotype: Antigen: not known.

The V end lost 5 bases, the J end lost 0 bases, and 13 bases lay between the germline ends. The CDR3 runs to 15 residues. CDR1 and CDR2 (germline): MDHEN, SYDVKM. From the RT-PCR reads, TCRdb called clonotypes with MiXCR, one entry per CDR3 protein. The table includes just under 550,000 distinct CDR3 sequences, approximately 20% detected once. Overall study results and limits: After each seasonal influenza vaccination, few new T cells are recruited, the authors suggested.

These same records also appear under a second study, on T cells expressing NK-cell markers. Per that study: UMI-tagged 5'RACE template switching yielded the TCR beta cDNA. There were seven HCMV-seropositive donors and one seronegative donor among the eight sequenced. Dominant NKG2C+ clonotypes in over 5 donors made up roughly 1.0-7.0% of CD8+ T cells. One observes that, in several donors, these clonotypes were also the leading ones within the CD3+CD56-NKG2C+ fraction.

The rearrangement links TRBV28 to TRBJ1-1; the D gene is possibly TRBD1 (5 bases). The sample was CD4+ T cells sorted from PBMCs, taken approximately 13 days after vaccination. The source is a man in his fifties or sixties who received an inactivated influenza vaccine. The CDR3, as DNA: TGTGCCAGCAGTACAGGATATTACATGAACACTGAAGCTTTCTTT. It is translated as CASSTGYYMNTEAFF.